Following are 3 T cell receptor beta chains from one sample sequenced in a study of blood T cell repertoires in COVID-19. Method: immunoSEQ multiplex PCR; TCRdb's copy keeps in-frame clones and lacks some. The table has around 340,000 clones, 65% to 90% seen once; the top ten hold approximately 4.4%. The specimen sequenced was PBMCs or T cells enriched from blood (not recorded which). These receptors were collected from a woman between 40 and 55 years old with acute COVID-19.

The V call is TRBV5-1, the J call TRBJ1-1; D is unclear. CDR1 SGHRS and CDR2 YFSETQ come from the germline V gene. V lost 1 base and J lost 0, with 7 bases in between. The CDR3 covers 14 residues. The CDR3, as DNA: TGCGCCAGCAGCTTGTCGCACATGAACACTGAAGCTTTCTTT. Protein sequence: CASSLSHMNTEAFF.

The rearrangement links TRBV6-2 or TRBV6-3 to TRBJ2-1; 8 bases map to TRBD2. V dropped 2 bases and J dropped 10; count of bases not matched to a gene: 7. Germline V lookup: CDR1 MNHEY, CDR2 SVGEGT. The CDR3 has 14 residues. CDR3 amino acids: CASSYGAGVQEQFF. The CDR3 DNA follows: TGTGCCAGCAGTTACGGAGCGGGGGTTCAGGAGCAGTTCTTC.

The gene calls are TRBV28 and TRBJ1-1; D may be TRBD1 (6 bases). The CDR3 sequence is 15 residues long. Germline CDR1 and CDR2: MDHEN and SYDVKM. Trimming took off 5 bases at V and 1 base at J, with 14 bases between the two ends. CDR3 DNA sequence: TGTGCCAGCAGTCCCCAAACAGGGTGGAACACTGAAGCTTTCTTT. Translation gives CASSPQTGWNTEAFF.